This T cell receptor (beta chain) emerged from a study of blood T cell repertoires in COVID-19. V gave up 4 bases and J gave up 3 bases, with 5 bases separating them. The germline V gene has CDR1 SGHRS and CDR2 YFSETQ. The CDR3 consists of 11 residues. Assay used: immunoSEQ multiplex PCR; TCRdb lists only in-frame clones, some missing. The sample has 150,000 to 200,000 clones, under 85% seen once. The TCR comes from a woman at least 80 years old with acute or convalescent COVID-19. The rearrangement joins TRBV5-1 to TRBJ2-7; D is uncertain. Material for sequencing was peripheral blood. CDR3 residues: CASSELYEQYF. The CDR3 region has the DNA TGCGCCAGCAGCGAACTCTACGAGCAGTACTTC.